What follows are 22 T cell receptor beta chains derived from one specimen sequenced in a study of T cells in localized non-small cell lung cancer. Repertoires were generated with immunoSEQ multiplex PCR, while TCRdb's copy carries only in-frame clones and drops some. In the table there are tens of thousands of clones, around 80% of which are singletons. The sample was peripheral blood, taken before any cancer treatment. These receptors came from a male donor older than 55 with stage II squamous cell lung carcinoma.

This chain uses TRBV27 with TRBJ2-1; 15 nucleotides line up with TRBD2. V was clipped by 2 bases and J by 15 bases; unmatched bases: 5. Germline V lookup: CDR1 MNHEY, CDR2 SMNVEV (reference sequence). This CDR3 spans 14 amino acids. The CDR3, as DNA: TGTGCCAGCAGTTTAGGACTAGCGGGAGGGTTTAGGTTCTTC. Amino acids: CASSLGLAGGFRFF.

The chain recombines TRBV6-1 with TRBJ1-2, with 10 bases identical to TRBD1. V was pared by 6 bases and J by 6 bases, with 4 bases of the junction left unmatched. The CDR3 covers 13 residues. Germline CDR1 and CDR2: MNHNS and SASEGT. The CDR3 is CASSLTGGDGYTF. In DNA, the CDR3 is TGTGCCAGCAGCCTGACAGGGGGCGATGGCTACACCTTC.

The gene calls are TRBV5-1 and TRBJ2-5; 11 positions agree with TRBD1. The CDR3 totals 16 residues. Germline CDR1 is SGHRS and CDR2 is YFSETQ. V trimming: 4 bases; J trimming: 0 bases; junction bases outside the gene matches: 5. CDR3 sequence: CASSGGTGGYQETQYF. The CDR3 DNA follows: TGCGCCAGCAGCGGTGGGACAGGGGGGTACCAAGAGACCCAGTACTTC.

This clone showed up just once. The chain uses TRBV7-8 and TRBJ2-2; D remains ambiguous. There are 15 residues in the CDR3. The V gene lost 8 bases and the J gene lost 0 bases, with 13 bases spanning the gap. The germline gives CDR1 SGHVS, CDR2 FQNEAQ. CDR3 nucleotide sequence: TGTGCCAGCCGTCTGGGGAACTCGAACACCGGGGAGCTGTTTTTT. This encodes CASRLGNSNTGELFF.

The CDR3 DNA is TGCGCCAGCAGCTCGGCCCCGGGGAGAGAGTACCAAGAGACCCAGTACTTC. Translated: CASSSAPGREYQETQYF. The chain employs TRBV5-1 and TRBJ2-5, with TRBD2 as a possible D gene (5 bases). The ends were cut back, 3 bases at V and 0 bases at J, with 18 bases in the middle. The germline CDR1 and CDR2 sequences are SGHRS and YFSETQ. CDR3 size: 17 residues. Using reference TRBV5-1 and TRBJ2-5 for the parts outside the CDR3, the full variable domain is KAGVTQTPRYLIKTRGQQVTLSCSPISGHRSVSWYQQTPGQGLQFLFEYFSETQRNKGNFPGRFSGRQFSNSRSEMNVSTLELGDSALYLCASSSAPGREYQETQYFGPGTRLLVL.

The chain couples TRBV14 to TRBJ1-1; 8 bases align to TRBD1. V was clipped by 0 bases and J by 10 bases; unmatched bases: 10. Germline V gene data show CDR1 as SGHDN and CDR2 as FVKESK. This CDR3 region has 15 residues. Here the CDR3 reads CASSQDSGQGRVAFF. For the CDR3, the DNA is TGTGCCAGCAGCCAAGATAGCGGACAGGGAAGGGTAGCTTTCTTT.

In nucleotides, the CDR3 is TGCGCCAGCAGCTTATATACAAGATACGAGCAGTACTTC. This encodes CASSLYTRYEQYF. This chain links TRBV5-1 with TRBJ2-7; D is undetermined. Per germline, CDR1 SGHRS and CDR2 YFSETQ. The V and J ends lost 2 bases and 4 bases respectively, with 10 bases between them. The CDR3 runs 13 residues.

The chain has TRBV6-5 and TRBJ2-5, with D perhaps TRBD2 (5 bases). Near its end, the DNA agrees better with TRBJ2-7, so the J call may be wrong. CDR3 length: 13 residues. Per germline, CDR1 MNHEY and CDR2 SVGAGI. The CDR3 is CASSYGERYEQYF. Here the CDR3 DNA reads TGTGCCAGCAGTTACGGGGAGCGCTACGAGCAGTACTTC.

The chain has TRBV19 and TRBJ2-7, with D tentatively TRBD2 (5 bases). CDR3 length: 17 amino acids. Germline V lookup: CDR1 LNHDA, CDR2 SQIVND (reference sequence). Trimming removed 0 bases from V and 6 bases from J, with 21 bases in between. Here the CDR3 DNA reads TGTGCCAGTAGTATAGATGATAGTGTGGGAGCTTCGGGCGAGCAGTACTTC. It codes for CASSIDDSVGASGEQYF. Based on the CDR3 plus reference TRBV19 and TRBJ2-7, the full variable domain is DGGITQSPKYLFRKEGQNVTLSCEQNLNHDAMYWYRQDPGQGLRLIYYSQIVNDFQKGDIAEGYSVSREKKESFPLTVTSAQKNPTAFYLCASSIDDSVGASGEQYFGPGTRLTVT.

The J gene is TRBJ1-3, the V gene TRBV7-9; D remains unclear. CDR1 is SEHNR and CDR2 is FQNEAQ in the germline V gene (reference sequence). V was trimmed by 0 bases and J by 0 bases, leaving 6 bases between them. The CDR3 runs to 15 residues. The CDR3 region is CASSLAGVSGNTIYF. The CDR3 region has the DNA TGTGCCAGCAGCTTAGCTGGAGTCTCTGGAAACACCATATATTTT.

The V gene is TRBV19, the J gene TRBJ2-6; D not resolved. Trimming stripped 5 bases from V and 1 base from J, with 6 bases between. Germline loops: CDR1 LNHDA, CDR2 SQIVND (reference sequence). This CDR3 spans 14 amino acids. The CDR3 is CASSLGSGANVLTF. CDR3 bases: TGTGCCAGTAGTTTGGGATCTGGGGCCAACGTCCTGACTTTC.

The chain employs TRBV9 and TRBJ2-2; unclear D gene. The V gene lost 0 bases and the J gene lost 3 bases, with 6 bases spanning the gap. CDR3 size: 14 residues. Looked up from germline, CDR1 is SGDLS and CDR2 is YYNGEE. The CDR3 region has the DNA TGTGCCAGCAGCGTAGTTCAGTACACCGGGGAGCTGTTTTTT. This encodes CASSVVQYTGELFF. The whole variable domain, filled in from reference TRBV9 and TRBJ2-2, reads DSGVTQTPKHLITATGQRVTLRCSPRSGDLSVYWYQQSLDQGLQFLIQYYNGEERAKGNILERFSAQQFPDLHSELNLSSLELGDSALYFCASSVVQYTGELFFGEGSRLTVL.

This sequence joins TRBV2 and TRBJ2-7; TRBD1 might be the D (6 bases). V lost 4 bases to trimming and J lost 7 bases, with 8 bases between them. The CDR3 loop spans 11 amino acids. Germline CDR1 and CDR2: SNHLY and FYNNEI. The CDR3 sequence: CASSVTGEQYF. CDR3 coding DNA: TGTGCCAGCAGTGTCACAGGGGAGCAGTACTTC.

The CDR3 is CATSMSTSGRANEQFF. In nucleotides, the CDR3 is TGTGCCACCAGCATGAGCACTAGCGGGCGGGCCAATGAGCAGTTCTTC. The J gene is TRBJ2-1, the V gene TRBV15; 9 bases are a match to TRBD2. CDR1 is LNHNV and CDR2 is YYDKDF in the germline V gene (reference sequence). V was pared by 4 bases and J by 6 bases, with 10 bases of the junction left unmatched. The CDR3 covers 16 residues.

This clone was observed a few times. The rearrangement uses TRBV15 and TRBJ2-1, with 16 bases fitting TRBD2. The V segment lost 4 bases and the J segment 5 bases; nucleotides outside the gene matches: 11. Germline V gene sequence: CDR1 LNHNV, CDR2 YYDKDF (reference sequence). This CDR3 comprises 19 residues. The chain's CDR3 is CATSTPGLAGGPGHNEQFF. The CDR3 DNA reads as TGTGCCACCAGCACCCCGGGACTAGCGGGAGGGCCCGGCCACAATGAGCAGTTCTTC.

This clone was recorded once. V gene TRBV7-9 combines with J gene TRBJ2-3, with unresolved D. CDR1 SEHNR and CDR2 FQNEAQ come from the germline V gene (reference sequence). V was clipped by 6 bases and J by 2 bases, with 9 bases between them. The CDR3 covers 13 residues. CDR3 sequence (DNA): TGTGCCAGCAGTTCAAGCTTCACAGATACGCAGTATTTT. This codes for CASSSSFTDTQYF.

This chain links TRBV6-1 with TRBJ1-2; D unclear. The CDR3 covers 13 residues. V dropped 2 bases and J dropped 4 bases, with 8 bases sitting between them. Germline CDR1 MNHNS, CDR2 SASEGT. The CDR3 DNA reads TGTGCCAGCAGTGAAAGGACTTTCTATGGCTACACCTTC. Translation gives CASSERTFYGYTF.

The V gene is TRBV6-5, the J gene TRBJ1-1; 7 nucleotides line up with TRBD1. The CDR3 length is 14 residues. Germline CDR1 MNHEY, CDR2 SVGAGI. J was trimmed by 0 bases and V by 6 bases; bases with no gene match: 4. The CDR3 protein is CASSRQGLNTEAFF. CDR3 in DNA: TGTGCCAGCAGCCGACAGGGATTGAACACTGAAGCTTTCTTT.

The chain couples TRBV11-3 to TRBJ1-2, with D perhaps TRBD1 (6 bases). CDR1 and CDR2 from the germline V gene are SGHNT and YENEEA. V lost 0 bases, J lost 8 bases, and 13 bases lay in between. The CDR3 is 14 amino acids. CDR3 DNA: TGTGCCAGCAGCTTAGATCTCACAGGGACCGGCTACACCTTC. This codes for CASSLDLTGTGYTF.

This clone was counted a single time. The chain employs TRBV6-5 and TRBJ2-3, with D perhaps TRBD1 (6 bases). Trimming removed 11 bases at V and 1 base at J, with 13 bases between. CDR1 is MNHEY, CDR2 SVGAGI, per germline. The CDR3 contains 13 residues. The DNA for the CDR3 is TGTGCCGCCCAGGACAGCCGCACAGATACGCAGTATTTT. It encodes CAAQDSRTDTQYF.

This chain links TRBV19 with TRBJ2-5; D possibly corresponds to TRBD2 (7 bases). The CDR3 is 16 amino acids. Germline V gene sequence: CDR1 LNHDA, CDR2 SQIVND (reference sequence). Deletions cut 6 bases from V and 6 bases from J, with 23 bases between. The CDR3 here is CASSSSGGGERKTQYF. The CDR3 DNA sequence: TGTGCCAGTAGCTCCAGCGGAGGGGGGGAGAGAAAGACCCAGTACTTC. The full variable domain, its missing parts supplied by reference TRBV19 and TRBJ2-5, is DGGITQSPKYLFRKEGQNVTLSCEQNLNHDAMYWYRQDPGQGLRLIYYSQIVNDFQKGDIAEGYSVSREKKESFPLTVTSAQKNPTAFYLCASSSSGGGERKTQYFGPGTRLLVL.

This rearrangement joins TRBV5-1 to TRBJ2-2; TRBD1 is a possible D gene (5 bases). The germline V gene encodes CDR1 SGHRS and CDR2 YFSETQ. The length of the CDR3 is 14 residues. Between the trimmed V and J ends, which lost 2 bases and 4 bases, there was a span of 9 bases. The CDR3 nucleotides are TGCGCCAGCAGCTTAGACAGTTCCACCGGGGAGCTGTTTTTT. Encoded protein: CASSLDSSTGELFF.